The TCR beta chain under discussion was sequenced for a study of T cell repertoires in cytomegalovirus infection. Looking at the study overall: Use of recently identified HLA-C-restricted and well-studied HLA-B-restricted CMV epitopes was part of the study. The study's findings and limits: There were carriers of CMV plus the relevant HLA, and cumulative public TCR beta family frequency identified them. What dominated the ex vivo response were HLA-C-restricted CMV-specific TCR beta clonotypes.

Using its own MiXCR run on the reads, TCRdb lists one record per CDR3 protein. In the table there are 370,000 or so distinct CDR3 sequences, nearly 35% of which are singletons. CDR3 length: 16 residues. The junction had 7 bases not matched to a gene; V was cut back by 2 bases and J by 0 bases. Germline V gene sequence: CDR1 SGHVS, CDR2 FQNEAQ. Comments on this clonotype: Its antigen is not known.

The sample consisted of cultured PBMCs, taken from culture after CMV antigen stimulation. The rearrangement uses TRBV7-8 and TRBJ2-7; TRBD1 matches 7 bases. The TCR originated in a human donor in good health (CMV status not recorded). Some clones in this sample may be carry-over from other donors' samples. CDR3 bases: TGTGCCAGCAGCTTAACCGGGACAGCATTCTCCTACGAGCAGTACTTC. It specifies CASSLTGTAFSYEQYF. Based on the CDR3 plus reference TRBV7-8 and TRBJ2-7, the full variable domain is GAGVSQSPRYKVAKRGQDVALRCDPISGHVSLFWYQQALGQGPEFLTYFQNEAQLDKSGLPSDRFFAERPEGSVSTLKIQRTQQEDSAVYLCASSLTGTAFSYEQYFGPGTRLTVT.